This record covers a single T cell receptor (beta chain). Its antigen remains unidentified. It has no much larger one-base neighbor in the sample; base qualities were not kept. This sample is drawn from a study of cytomegalovirus exposure and HLA in healthy donors (dated by TCRdb to about 2017). Concerning the study at large: An earlier analysis of some 620 of the donors reported 276 Gb of sequence data and some 110 million unique TCR beta sequences obtained from 180 million or so T cells. An early release that covered more than 550 HLA-typed donors contained approximately 320 gigabases of sequencing data and tens of millions of unique TCR sequences. The genetic ancestry cluster associated with self-reported Caucasian donors included around 76% of the approximately 400 genotyped donors. The aim of the study was to test whether cataloging public T cell receptors could identify signatures of past pathogen exposure. The T cell repertoires of several hundred subjects were profiled by immunosequencing and related to cytomegalovirus serostatus. Besides the first cohort of 666 subjects, a separate validation cohort made up of 120 or so different subjects was used. The study combined high-throughput TCR immunosequencing, statistical association of individual TCRs with disease status, and machine learning to predict cytomegalovirus infection status. In a later analysis, previously published TCR beta repertoires from several hundred donors were re-analyzed and high-resolution HLA genotyping was added so that TCR occurrence patterns could be studied. Rather than drawing on any new phenotypic data, the later analysis identified candidate immune exposures from TCR beta sequences and the way those sequences occurred across donors. To decide whether each TCR beta V gene segment behaved as functional or pseudogenic, an earlier analysis of approximately 590 of the donors relied on high-throughput TCR beta sequencing. Donor age, sex, ethnicity and CMV serostatus were compiled together with the repertoire data. A later genetic analysis used genome-wide SNP genotypes for about 55% of the 666 donors, treating that subset as a discovery cohort. Every discovery cohort repertoire had been produced on one sequencing platform. HLA typing included class I and class II loci at four-digit resolution. The number of typed donors differed by locus: 629-630 for A, B, C, DRB1 and DQB1; 500 to 550 for DQA1; 606 for DPA1; and some 450 for DPB1. Four or five DR-DQ haplotypes were handled as single units for association and clustering, since linkage in the cohort was strong. Across 398 genotyped donors of the cohort, an average of about 200,000 unique TCR beta nucleotide sequences per donor were sequenced, and 15% to 20% of those sequences were non-productive.

As encoded in the germline V gene, CDR1 is MGHRA while CDR2 is YSYEKL. The CDR3 starts with the cysteine, ends with the phenylalanine, and has 15 residues. The read is trimmed to its CDR3 DNA, 45 bases read in frame from base 1. Trimming takes 1 base from V and 4 bases from J, and the germline ends sit 13 bases apart. Library creation used the immunoSEQ multiplex PCR assay. For the multiplex PCR, a mixture combining 60 forward primers for TCR Vbeta segments and 13 reverse primers for TCR Jbeta segments was used. The CDR3 region of rearranged TCR beta genes was amplified from genomic DNA with a multiplex PCR assay. The Illumina HiSeq System was used to sequence the amplified TCR beta libraries as 87-base-pair reads. The original methods were these. Across the 640 or so repertoires, a later analysis counted tens of millions of unique TCR beta chains, 8.5 million to 12 million of which were shared by at least two donors. To remove PCR and sequencing errors, raw reads were error-corrected and collapsed into unique sequences using a nearest-neighbor algorithm that merged closely related sequences. Alignment of CDR3 sequences to IMGT reference sequences was used to assign V, D and J gene segments. For a sequence to be retained, at least a six-nucleotide match to both a V gene segment and a J gene segment was required. A rearrangement counted as productive if the CDR3 had no stop codons and remained in frame with V and J, and every other rearrangement counted as non-productive. Following IMGT convention, CDR3 was defined as the stretch from the second conserved V-encoded cysteine up to the conserved J-encoded phenylalanine. Sequences without an unambiguous match to a single V gene segment were excluded from the earlier analysis of about 630 of the donors. In an earlier analysis of 450 to 700 of the donors, V segments were called functional above 56.7% productive rearrangements and were called segregating when the between-donor standard deviation exceeded 5%. A statistical classification framework was built for diagnosing cytomegalovirus status from the catalog of TCR beta chain sequences. In a later analysis, V and J genes were assigned by comparing TCR nucleotide sequences against IMGT/GENE-DB human TR gene sequences. A later analysis assigned CDR3 sequences and most-parsimonious VDJ recombination scenarios with the TCRdist pipeline. In a later analysis, every TCR beta chain was defined by the combination of its CDR3 amino acid sequence and its V-gene family, and reads without a unique V-gene family were dropped. A later analysis removed several hundred highly shared, low-generation-probability nucleotide sequences to deal with suspected cross-contamination and a sequencing artifact. In a later analysis, a clonal expansion index was calculated for each public chain from normalized within-repertoire ranks of inferred template counts. In a later analysis, generation probabilities were computed with a VDJ recombination model fitted to out-of-frame rearrangements, and the resulting probabilities were checked against IGoR. In a later analysis, TCR-TCR, TCR-HLA and TCR-CMV co-occurrence was scored with hypergeometric tests, and a repertoire-size bias correction was applied to TCR pairs. To estimate false discovery rates, a later analysis permuted the HLA or CMV assignments 20 times. In a later analysis, co-occurring TCRs were grouped using DBSCAN, and TCRdist sequence similarity was added for clustering within HLA-allele-positive subsets. Repertoires with fewer than 30,000 or more than 120,000 public chains were left out of co-occurrence clustering, as were about 5 repertoires with anomalous nucleotide sharing. Entries here come from immuneACCESS through TCRdb and include only in-frame sequences with V and J called. Some clones fail to appear in such tables; in the studies checked, an unresolved V gene covers under half of the shortfall, and the cause of the remainder is unknown. D and trimming were read from the DNA, whereas the V and J calls and clone size are those reported in that table. The sample data list approximately 170,000 clones, and 65% to 85% of these were observed just once. The top ten clonotypes cover approximately 1.5% of the sample.

Findings and caveats that apply to the study as a whole: In this cohort, only TCR beta chains were sequenced, and detectable features were limited by the absence of alpha or paired-chain data. A further reported finding was that TCR beta sequences accurately predicted the HLA-A and HLA-B alleles for most subjects in the first cohort. Some IMGT-functional V segments, including TRBV6-2 and TRBV6-3, could not be distinguished by the 87-base-pair reads and were therefore excluded. Assigning TCR associations to individual alleles was difficult when HLA alleles, especially DR and DQ, strongly co-occurred. The presence/absence analyses assumed that sequencing depth was roughly uniform across donors, and that assumption may not be true. HLA typing was unavailable for some donors at each locus, so association tests used only the typed subset. In a later analysis, HLA-associated TCR beta chains were found to be more clonally expanded and to have lower generation probabilities than equally common non-associated chains. Three of the identified cytomegalovirus-associated TCR beta chains were confirmed in vitro to be specific for cytomegalovirus antigens. While some public TCRs were present in many individuals, most TCR sequences turned up only very rarely across donors. The study listed 164 TCR beta chains as associated with cytomegalovirus. According to a later analysis, most CMV-associated TCR beta chains appeared to be HLA-restricted, and the HLA associations seemed to be driven largely by CMV exposure. The authors suggested that the approach could potentially be generalized to other disease states and immunological phenotypes. The earlier analysis of some 560 of the donors excluded roughly 17 rarely observed V segments, including chromosome 9 orphons, because counts were too low. V-gene and J-gene trimming of TCR beta chains was associated with a missense DCLRE1C variant in a later genetic analysis, and the association was replicated in an independent cohort. Correlated functional status among segregating V segments might reflect linkage disequilibrium, but an unknown experimental factor could not be ruled out. Cytomegalovirus status was reported to be diagnosed by the classifier with high specificity and sensitivity in both the original and validation cohorts. At a false discovery rate of 0.05, a later analysis linked under 20,000 TCR beta sequences to specific HLA alleles. In an earlier analysis of about 550 of the donors, most TCR beta V segments were observed in productive rearrangements about 90% or about 30% of the time, broadly matching IMGT annotations. In a later genetic analysis, fewer N-insertions in productive TCRs were reported among donors in an Asian-associated ancestry cluster than the roughly 700-donor mean. A cluster of highly shared sequence variants was judged likely to represent a technical artifact of the sequencing pipeline. CMV serostatus was the only immune exposure information available for the cohort. According to a later analysis, TCR association rates differed among HLA loci, with DRB1 alleles showing the most associated TCRs and HLA-C alleles showing the fewest. According to a later analysis, parvovirus B19, influenza, CMV and Epstein-Barr virus appeared linked to several top co-occurrence clusters.

The cohort was made up of several hundred healthy bone marrow donors. Cohort members were all nominally healthy when sampled, although unrecorded immune exposures were likely present. The donor tested CMV seronegative and was one of the 352 seronegative cohort members. Every donor gave a peripheral blood sample, and the peripheral blood mononuclear cells from that sample were used for TCR beta sequencing. Genomic DNA was extracted from the blood cell samples with the Qiagen DNeasy Blood Extraction Kit. Material: PBMCs. In this chain, TRBV4-1 is recombined with TRBJ1-2, with TRBD1 as a weak D call on 6 bases. The clonotype comes from a woman aged 18-29 years in good health and CMV-seronegative. The DNA sequence is TGCGCCAGCAGCCAAGGTTCAGGGGACCTCTATGGCTACACCTTC. The resulting protein is CASSQGSGDLYGYTF.